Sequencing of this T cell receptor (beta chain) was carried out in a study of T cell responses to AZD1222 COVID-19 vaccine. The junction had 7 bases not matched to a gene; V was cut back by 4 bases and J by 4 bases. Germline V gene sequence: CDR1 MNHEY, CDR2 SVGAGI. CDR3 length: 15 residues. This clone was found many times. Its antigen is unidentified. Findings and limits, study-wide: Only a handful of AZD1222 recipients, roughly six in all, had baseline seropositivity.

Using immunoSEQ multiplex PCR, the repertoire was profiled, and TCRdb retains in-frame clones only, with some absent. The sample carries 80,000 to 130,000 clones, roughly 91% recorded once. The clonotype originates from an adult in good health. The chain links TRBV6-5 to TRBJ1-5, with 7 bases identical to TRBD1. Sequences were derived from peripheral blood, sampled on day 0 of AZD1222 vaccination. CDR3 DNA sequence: TGTGCCAGCAGTTTGACCGGGACAGCTAATCAGCCCCAGCATTTT. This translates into CASSLTGTANQPQHF.